Listed below are T cell receptor beta chains from one sample, sequenced in a study of T cell clones after liver transplantation. Produced via immunoSEQ multiplex PCR; TCRdb's table is partial and in-frame only. Here the sample spans roughly 55,000 clones, approximately 71% being singletons. The specimen comprised CD4+ T cells from blood, sampled approximately 54 months after liver transplant. The receptors originated from a human patient who received a liver transplant. Some T cells may have originated in the graft donor. Both conserved end residues are part of each CDR3. D genes are given only for firm matches. Clone size is stated in some rows and not others, as once, few, many or a class when expanded.

abundance: .; d_gene: TRBD1; j_gene: TRBJ1-2; v_gene: TRBV4-1; CDR3aa: CASSLFGTGRPGYGYTF; CDR3nt: TGCGCCAGCAGCCTTTTCGGGACAGGAAGACCGGGGTATGGCTACACCTTC
abundance: .; d_gene: .; j_gene: TRBJ2-6; v_gene: TRBV7-3; CDR3aa: CATAGPGANVLTF; CDR3nt: TGTGCCACCGCGGGTCCTGGGGCCAACGTCCTGACTTTC
abundance: .; d_gene: TRBD1; j_gene: TRBJ2-3; v_gene: TRBV5-6; CDR3aa: CASSLDLVPGQGTDTQYF; CDR3nt: TGTGCCAGCAGCTTGGACTTGGTACCGGGACAGGGGACAGATACGCAGTATTTT
abundance: .; d_gene: .; j_gene: TRBJ1-5; v_gene: TRBV10-3; CDR3aa: CAIGDSNQPQHF; CDR3nt: TGTGCCATCGGGGATAGCAATCAGCCCCAGCATTTT
abundance: once; d_gene: .; j_gene: TRBJ1-1; v_gene: TRBV19; CDR3aa: CASRRAGGQLNTEAFF; CDR3nt: TGTGCCAGTAGGAGGGCCGGGGGTCAGCTGAACACTGAAGCTTTCTTT
abundance: .; d_gene: TRBD1; j_gene: TRBJ1-4; v_gene: TRBV7-9; CDR3aa: CASSLGQGMGKLFF; CDR3nt: TGTGCCAGCAGCTTAGGACAGGGTATGGGAAAACTGTTTTTT
abundance: .; d_gene: .; j_gene: TRBJ2-1; v_gene: TRBV29-1; CDR3aa: CSVESWQVQFF; CDR3nt: TGCAGCGTTGAGTCTTGGCAGGTTCAGTTCTTC
abundance: .; d_gene: TRBD1; j_gene: TRBJ1-3; v_gene: TRBV5-6; CDR3aa: CASSPRGRGNTIYF; CDR3nt: TGTGCCAGCAGCCCTAGGGGGCGAGGAAACACCATATATTTT
abundance: few; d_gene: .; j_gene: TRBJ2-7; v_gene: TRBV30; CDR3aa: CAWSVSVYEQYF; CDR3nt: TGTGCCTGGAGTGTTTCTGTTTACGAGCAGTACTTC
abundance: .; d_gene: .; j_gene: TRBJ1-6; v_gene: TRBV11-2; CDR3aa: CASSLESWGSYNSPLHF; CDR3nt: TGTGCCAGCAGCTTAGAAAGCTGGGGCTCCTATAATTCACCCCTCCACTTT
abundance: .; d_gene: .; j_gene: TRBJ1-1; v_gene: TRBV5-1; CDR3aa: CASSPLGEGTEAFF; CDR3nt: TGCGCCAGCAGCCCCCTAGGGGAGGGCACTGAAGCTTTCTTT
abundance: many; d_gene: TRBD1; j_gene: TRBJ1-2; v_gene: TRBV7-8; CDR3aa: CASSTRTGRDYGYTF; CDR3nt: TGTGCCAGCAGCACGAGGACAGGGAGGGACTATGGCTACACCTTC
abundance: .; d_gene: .; j_gene: TRBJ1-3; v_gene: TRBV28; CDR3aa: CASSTGSTAGNTIYF; CDR3nt: TGTGCCAGCAGTACAGGATCTACCGCTGGAAACACCATATATTTT
abundance: .; d_gene: .; j_gene: TRBJ2-7; v_gene: TRBV7-9; CDR3aa: CASSLVVRVWEQYF; CDR3nt: TGTGCCAGCAGCTTAGTAGTCAGGGTTTGGGAGCAGTACTTC
abundance: once; d_gene: .; j_gene: TRBJ1-1; v_gene: TRBV5-1; CDR3aa: CASSSYGQLMNTEAFF; CDR3nt: TGCGCCAGCAGCTCTTACGGACAGTTAATGAACACTGAAGCTTTCTTT
abundance: medium-sized; d_gene: .; j_gene: TRBJ2-7; v_gene: TRBV11-1; CDR3aa: CASSLGVYEQYF; CDR3nt: TGTGCCAGCAGCTTAGGGGTCTACGAGCAGTACTTC
abundance: .; d_gene: .; j_gene: TRBJ2-7; v_gene: TRBV6-1; CDR3aa: CASSERAISYEQYF; CDR3nt: TGTGCCAGCAGTGAAAGGGCTATTTCCTACGAGCAGTACTTC
abundance: once; d_gene: .; j_gene: TRBJ1-5; v_gene: TRBV6-6; CDR3aa: CASSYARAGNQPQHF; CDR3nt: TGTGCCAGCAGTTACGCAAGGGCAGGGAATCAGCCCCAGCATTTT
abundance: .; d_gene: .; j_gene: TRBJ1-1; v_gene: TRBV11-1; CDR3aa: CASSPNRDEAFF; CDR3nt: TGTGCCAGCAGCCCCAACAGGGATGAGGCTTTCTTT
abundance: few; d_gene: .; j_gene: TRBJ1-1; v_gene: TRBV29-1; CDR3aa: CSVDGGTEAFF; CDR3nt: TGCAGCGTTGACGGGGGCACTGAAGCTTTCTTT
abundance: once; d_gene: TRBD2; j_gene: TRBJ2-3; v_gene: TRBV7-2; CDR3aa: CASSGGFTDTQYF; CDR3nt: TGTGCCAGTAGCGGGGGGTTTACAGATACGCAGTATTTT
abundance: .; d_gene: TRBD1; j_gene: TRBJ1-6; v_gene: TRBV9; CDR3aa: CASGFRGQGNSPLHF; CDR3nt: TGTGCCAGCGGTTTTAGGGGGCAGGGTAATTCACCCCTCCACTTT
abundance: .; d_gene: TRBD2; j_gene: TRBJ2-1; v_gene: TRBV7-3; CDR3aa: CASSATLAGTSSYNEQFF; CDR3nt: TGTGCCAGCAGCGCCACTCTAGCGGGAACTAGCTCCTACAATGAGCAGTTCTTC
abundance: .; d_gene: .; j_gene: TRBJ2-5; v_gene: TRBV5-4; CDR3aa: CASSLIAETQYF; CDR3nt: TGTGCCAGCAGCTTGATAGCGGAGACCCAGTACTTC
abundance: few; d_gene: TRBD2; j_gene: TRBJ2-1; v_gene: TRBV10-1; CDR3aa: CASSTLTSGSYNEQFF; CDR3nt: TGCGCCAGCAGTACCTTGACTAGCGGTTCCTACAATGAGCAGTTCTTC
abundance: .; d_gene: TRBD1; j_gene: TRBJ2-3; v_gene: TRBV7-9; CDR3aa: CASSSGTGGPWDTQYF; CDR3nt: TGTGCCAGCAGCTCCGGGACAGGGGGCCCCTGGGATACGCAGTATTTT
abundance: .; d_gene: .; j_gene: TRBJ2-7; v_gene: TRBV14; CDR3aa: CASSHSILGSDEQYF; CDR3nt: TGTGCCAGCAGCCATTCCATCCTGGGGAGCGACGAGCAGTACTTC
abundance: .; d_gene: TRBD1; j_gene: TRBJ1-6; v_gene: TRBV6-5; CDR3aa: CASSGRQGGNSPLHF; CDR3nt: TGTGCCAGCAGTGGAAGACAGGGAGGGAATTCACCCCTCCACTTT
abundance: .; d_gene: TRBD2; j_gene: TRBJ2-5; v_gene: TRBV29-1; CDR3aa: CSVVTSGGAGGETQYF; CDR3nt: TGCAGCGTTGTGACTAGCGGGGGGGCCGGGGGAGAGACCCAGTACTTC
abundance: .; d_gene: .; j_gene: TRBJ1-1; v_gene: TRBV27; CDR3aa: CASRKDGPNTEAFF; CDR3nt: TGTGCCAGCAGAAAAGACGGCCCCAACACTGAAGCTTTCTTT
abundance: .; d_gene: TRBD2; j_gene: TRBJ2-1; v_gene: TRBV20-1; CDR3aa: CSVRLAYEQFF; CDR3nt: TGCAGTGTCCGACTAGCCTATGAGCAGTTCTTC
abundance: .; d_gene: .; j_gene: TRBJ2-3; v_gene: TRBV30; CDR3aa: CAWSPGQTGFTDTQYF; CDR3nt: TGTGCCTGGAGTCCGGGGCAGACTGGGTTCACAGATACGCAGTATTTT
abundance: few; d_gene: TRBD2; j_gene: TRBJ2-1; v_gene: TRBV2; CDR3aa: CASSGGGRGEQFF; CDR3nt: TGTGCCAGCAGTGGTGGGGGGAGGGGTGAGCAGTTCTTC
abundance: .; d_gene: .; j_gene: TRBJ1-2; v_gene: TRBV29-1; CDR3aa: CSVVESWDGYTF; CDR3nt: TGCAGCGTTGTCGAATCATGGGATGGCTACACCTTC
abundance: .; d_gene: TRBD1; j_gene: TRBJ1-2; v_gene: TRBV4-1; CDR3aa: CASSQEPGGLEYYGYTF; CDR3nt: TGCGCCAGCAGCCAAGAGCCAGGGGGCCTGGAGTACTATGGCTACACCTTC
abundance: .; d_gene: .; j_gene: TRBJ1-2; v_gene: TRBV28; CDR3aa: CASSRGDYGYTF; CDR3nt: TGTGCCAGCAGCAGGGGTGACTATGGCTACACCTTC
abundance: once; d_gene: .; j_gene: TRBJ2-3; v_gene: TRBV7-8; CDR3aa: CASSGGRTDTQYF; CDR3nt: TGTGCCAGCAGCGGGGGGAGGACAGATACGCAGTATTTT
abundance: .; d_gene: .; j_gene: TRBJ2-5; v_gene: TRBV19; CDR3aa: CASAPQSGGVETQYF; CDR3nt: TGTGCCAGTGCCCCTCAATCAGGCGGTGTGGAGACCCAGTACTTC
abundance: .; d_gene: TRBD1; j_gene: TRBJ1-4; v_gene: TRBV18; CDR3aa: CASSPEGAMTNEKLFF; CDR3nt: TGTGCCAGCTCACCAGAGGGGGCAATGACTAATGAAAAACTGTTTTTT
abundance: .; d_gene: TRBD1; j_gene: TRBJ1-5; v_gene: TRBV6-6; CDR3aa: CASRPGQARQPQHF; CDR3nt: TGTGCCAGCCGCCCGGGACAGGCAAGACAGCCCCAGCATTTT
abundance: .; d_gene: .; j_gene: TRBJ2-7; v_gene: TRBV11-2; CDR3aa: CASSVALADPYEQYF; CDR3nt: TGTGCCAGCAGCGTTGCTCTGGCGGACCCCTACGAGCAGTACTTC
abundance: .; d_gene: .; j_gene: TRBJ1-1; v_gene: TRBV18; CDR3aa: CASSPPEGNTEAFF; CDR3nt: TGTGCCAGCTCACCACCCGAAGGAAACACTGAAGCTTTCTTT
abundance: .; d_gene: .; j_gene: TRBJ1-2; v_gene: TRBV7-2; CDR3aa: CASSTRDRASFGYTF; CDR3nt: TGTGCCAGCAGCACCCGGGACCGGGCGTCTTTTGGCTACACCTTC
abundance: .; d_gene: .; j_gene: TRBJ2-7; v_gene: TRBV6-5; CDR3aa: CASSYGGTGSLDEQYF; CDR3nt: TGTGCCAGCAGTTACGGTGGAACAGGGTCGTTGGACGAGCAGTACTTC
abundance: .; d_gene: .; j_gene: TRBJ1-2; v_gene: TRBV25-1; CDR3aa: CASSADFNYGYTF; CDR3nt: TGTGCCAGCAGTGCGGACTTTAACTATGGCTACACCTTC
abundance: .; d_gene: TRBD1; j_gene: TRBJ1-1; v_gene: TRBV18; CDR3aa: CASSATGTGGEAFF; CDR3nt: TGTGCCAGCTCAGCAACCGGGACAGGGGGCGAAGCTTTCTTT
abundance: .; d_gene: .; j_gene: TRBJ2-6; v_gene: TRBV2; CDR3aa: CASSADYSGANVLTF; CDR3nt: TGTGCCAGCAGCGCGGATTACTCTGGGGCCAACGTCCTGACTTTC
abundance: .; d_gene: TRBD1; j_gene: TRBJ2-7; v_gene: TRBV2; CDR3aa: CASPRSVAGQGVGEQYF; CDR3nt: TGTGCCAGCCCCCGTAGCGTTGCGGGACAGGGGGTCGGAGAGCAGTACTTC
abundance: .; d_gene: TRBD1; j_gene: TRBJ1-1; v_gene: TRBV6-6; CDR3aa: CASTQTGGDPFEAFF; CDR3nt: TGTGCCAGCACCCAGACAGGGGGGGATCCCTTTGAAGCTTTCTTT
abundance: .; d_gene: .; j_gene: TRBJ2-1; v_gene: TRBV10-1; CDR3aa: CASSEGFVGGEQFF; CDR3nt: TGCGCCAGCAGTGAGGGATTCGTCGGAGGTGAGCAGTTCTTC
abundance: .; d_gene: TRBD2; j_gene: TRBJ2-2; v_gene: TRBV7-9; CDR3aa: CASSLLAGTRPGELFF; CDR3nt: TGTGCCAGCAGCTTGCTTGCCGGGACTAGACCCGGGGAGCTGTTTTTT
abundance: .; d_gene: TRBD2; j_gene: TRBJ2-1; v_gene: TRBV29-1; CDR3aa: CSIHRTSGYNEQFF; CDR3nt: TGCAGCATACACCGGACTAGCGGGTACAATGAGCAGTTCTTC
abundance: once; d_gene: .; j_gene: TRBJ1-1; v_gene: TRBV12-5; CDR3aa: CASGPERGGNTEAFF; CDR3nt: TGTGCTAGTGGTCCAGAAAGAGGCGGGAACACTGAAGCTTTCTTT
abundance: once; d_gene: TRBD2; j_gene: TRBJ2-5; v_gene: TRBV5-1; CDR3aa: CASSLGGEGPQETQYF; CDR3nt: TGCGCCAGCAGCTTGGGAGGGGAGGGGCCCCAAGAGACCCAGTACTTC
abundance: .; d_gene: .; j_gene: TRBJ1-1; v_gene: TRBV5-1; CDR3aa: CASSLRWQGETEAFF; CDR3nt: TGCGCCAGCAGCTTAAGGTGGCAGGGAGAGACTGAAGCTTTCTTT